A selection of T cell receptor beta chains follows, all from one sample in a study of cytomegalovirus exposure and HLA in healthy donors. The assay was immunoSEQ multiplex PCR, and TCRdb's table has in-frame clones only and misses some. Found here are 150,000 or so clones, about 80% of them singletons; the top ten hold under 4.5%. Sequencing was done on a sample of PBMCs. The receptors shown here come from a woman aged 40-49 years in good health and CMV-seronegative. Each CDR3 is given with its conserved first and last residue. D genes are given only for firm matches. Size is omitted from some rows. Given values are once, few, many or a class for expanded clones.

j_call	d_call	clone_size	v_call	cdr3_aa	cdr3_nt
TRBJ2-3	NA	few	TRBV5-1	CASSLGQHTDTQYF	TGCGCCAGCAGCTTGGGACAGCACACAGATACGCAGTATTTT
TRBJ1-2	TRBD1	NA	TRBV19	CASSIVLGGDGYTF	TGTGCCAGTAGTATAGTCCTAGGGGGCGACGGCTACACCTTC
TRBJ2-3	NA	NA	TRBV5-1	CASSLAPGFTDTQYF	TGCGCCAGCAGCTTGGCCCCGGGATTCACAGATACGCAGTATTTT
TRBJ2-1	NA	NA	TRBV5-4	CANSLTGDSEQFF	TGTGCCAACAGCTTGACGGGGGACTCTGAGCAGTTCTTC
TRBJ2-7	TRBD1	NA	TRBV6-5	CASTPGTGRFGEQYF	TGTGCCAGCACCCCGGGGACAGGGCGGTTTGGCGAGCAGTACTTC
TRBJ1-5	TRBD1	NA	TRBV6-1	CASSIGQGTQPQHF	TGTGCCAGCAGTATTGGACAGGGGACTCAGCCCCAGCATTTT
TRBJ2-2	NA	NA	TRBV28	CASESMRGFMNTGELFF	TGTGCCAGCGAATCCATGAGGGGGTTTATGAACACCGGGGAGCTGTTTTTT
TRBJ2-5	TRBD2	NA	TRBV5-4	CASSLGVIAGVETQYF	TGTGCCAGCAGCTTGGGGGTGATAGCGGGAGTGGAGACCCAGTACTTC
TRBJ1-2	NA	NA	TRBV9	CASSVGAGPNYGYTF	TGTGCCAGCAGCGTGGGGGCAGGGCCTAACTATGGCTACACCTTC
TRBJ1-2	TRBD1	NA	TRBV7-2	CASSRRTGDGYTF	TGTGCCAGCAGCCGGAGGACAGGAGATGGCTACACCTTC
TRBJ1-2	TRBD1	few	TRBV5-4	CASSLDRGDYYGYTF	TGTGCCAGCAGCTTGGACAGGGGCGACTACTATGGCTACACCTTC